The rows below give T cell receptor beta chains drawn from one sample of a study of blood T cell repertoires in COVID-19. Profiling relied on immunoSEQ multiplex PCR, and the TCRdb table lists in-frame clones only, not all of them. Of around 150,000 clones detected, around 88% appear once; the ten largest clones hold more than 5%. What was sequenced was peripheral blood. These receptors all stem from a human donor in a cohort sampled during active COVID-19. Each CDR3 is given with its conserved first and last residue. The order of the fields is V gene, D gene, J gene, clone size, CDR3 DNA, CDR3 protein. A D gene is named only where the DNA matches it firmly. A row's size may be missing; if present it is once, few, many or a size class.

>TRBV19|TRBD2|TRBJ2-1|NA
TGTGCCAGTAGTATAGTCCCTAGCGGGAGGGTCAATGAGCAGTTCTTC
CASSIVPSGRVNEQFF
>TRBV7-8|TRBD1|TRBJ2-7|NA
TGTGCCAGCAGCCGCGTAGCGACAGGGGGCTTCTACGAGCAGTACTTC
CASSRVATGGFYEQYF
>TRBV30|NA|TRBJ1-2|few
TGTGCCTGGAGTCTCCTACAGGGTCGGGATGGCTACACCTTC
CAWSLLQGRDGYTF
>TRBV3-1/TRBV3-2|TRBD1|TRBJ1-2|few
TGTGCCAGCAGCCAAGCTCCGGGACAGTATGATGGCTACACCTTC
CASSQAPGQYDGYTF
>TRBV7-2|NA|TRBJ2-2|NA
TGTGCCAGCAGCTTAGTAGGGAGTCCCGGGCTGTTTTTT
CASSLVGSPGLFF
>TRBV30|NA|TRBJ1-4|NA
TGTGCCTGGAGTGTAAAGGTGGGAGCTAATGAAAAACTGTTTTTT
CAWSVKVGANEKLFF
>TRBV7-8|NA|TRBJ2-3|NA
TGTGCCAGCAGTCCTAAGACAATCGGCCTAGCGATTACTCTTAGCACAGATACGCAGTATTTT
CASSPKTIGLAITLSTDTQYF
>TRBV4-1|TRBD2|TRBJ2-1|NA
TGCGCCAGCAGCCAAGTTCTCAGCGGGGGGCTCAGGGAGAGCTCCTACAATGAGCAGTTCTTC
CASSQVLSGGLRESSYNEQFF
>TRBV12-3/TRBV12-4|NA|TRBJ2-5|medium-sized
TGTGCCAGCCGAGACTCGTGGCCGCTACAGTACTTC
CASRDSWPLQYF
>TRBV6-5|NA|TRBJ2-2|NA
TGTGCCAGCAGTTTCACGGGGGGCGCGTGGACCGGGGAGCTGTTTTTT
CASSFTGGAWTGELFF
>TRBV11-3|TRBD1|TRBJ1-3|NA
TGTGCCAGCAGCTTACTGACAGGGACTGGAAACACCATATATTTT
CASSLLTGTGNTIYF
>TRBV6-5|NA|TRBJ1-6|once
TGTGCCAGCAGTCCTCAAAGGGTACGCGGGTCACCCCTCCACTTT
CASSPQRVRGSPLHF
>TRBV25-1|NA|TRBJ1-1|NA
TGTGCCAGCAGTGACGATGGAGTCGAGGCTTTCTTT
CASSDDGVEAFF
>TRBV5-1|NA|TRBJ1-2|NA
TGCGCCAGCAGCTTGGTCGGGACACAATATGGCTACACCTTC
CASSLVGTQYGYTF
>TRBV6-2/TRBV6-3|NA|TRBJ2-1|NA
TGTGCCAGCAGTTACAGGTCGGGGGACAGTAGCTACAATGAGCAGTTCTTC
CASSYRSGDSSYNEQFF
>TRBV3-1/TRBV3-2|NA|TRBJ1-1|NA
TGTGCCAGCAGCCGACTTAGGGAGGACACTGAAGCTTTCTTT
CASSRLREDTEAFF
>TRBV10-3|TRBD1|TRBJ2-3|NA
TGTGCCATCAGGCGACAGGGGAATGGAGCCACAGATACGCAGTATTTT
CAIRRQGNGATDTQYF
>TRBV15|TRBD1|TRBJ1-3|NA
TGTGCCACCAGCAGAACGACAGGGGGAAACACCATATATTTT
CATSRTTGGNTIYF
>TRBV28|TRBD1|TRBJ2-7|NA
TGTGCCAGCAGTTTATCGCTCAGGACAGGGGAGCAGTACTTC
CASSLSLRTGEQYF
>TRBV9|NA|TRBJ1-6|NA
TGTGCCAGCAGCGCCCCGGGCTCCTATAATTCACCCCTCCACTTT
CASSAPGSYNSPLHF
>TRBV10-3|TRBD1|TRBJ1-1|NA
TGTGCCATCAGTGATTCAACAGGGGTTGGCACTGAAGCTTTCTTT
CAISDSTGVGTEAFF
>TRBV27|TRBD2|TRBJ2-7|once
TGTGCCAGCAGTTTAAGGTTCGGACTAGCTTACGAGCAGTACTTC
CASSLRFGLAYEQYF
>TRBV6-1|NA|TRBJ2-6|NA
TGTGCCAGCAGTGACCTCTCTGGGGCCAACGTCCTGACTTTC
CASSDLSGANVLTF